This T cell receptor beta chain was identified during a study of T-cell reconstitution after alpha-beta-depleted transplantation in children. V gave up 3 bases and J gave up 5 bases; unmatched junction bases: 7. The length of the CDR3 is 17 residues. Germline V gives CDR1 KGHDR, CDR2 SFDVKD. Preparation of the TCRbeta library used unique molecular identifiers. MiXCR, run by TCRdb on the PCR reads, gives a single entry per CDR3 protein. This table holds more than 550,000 distinct CDR3 sequences, about 10% found once. The TCR comes from a human donor who donated a stem cell graft to a child with acute myeloid leukemia. Sample: PBMCs from the stem cell graft donor, taken from the stem cell graft. The chain recombines TRBV24-1 with TRBJ2-1, with 12 positions matching TRBD1. In nucleotides, the CDR3 is TGTGCCACCAGTGATCGATTGGGACAGGGGGCGAACAATGAGCAGTTCTTC. This encodes CATSDRLGQGANNEQFF.